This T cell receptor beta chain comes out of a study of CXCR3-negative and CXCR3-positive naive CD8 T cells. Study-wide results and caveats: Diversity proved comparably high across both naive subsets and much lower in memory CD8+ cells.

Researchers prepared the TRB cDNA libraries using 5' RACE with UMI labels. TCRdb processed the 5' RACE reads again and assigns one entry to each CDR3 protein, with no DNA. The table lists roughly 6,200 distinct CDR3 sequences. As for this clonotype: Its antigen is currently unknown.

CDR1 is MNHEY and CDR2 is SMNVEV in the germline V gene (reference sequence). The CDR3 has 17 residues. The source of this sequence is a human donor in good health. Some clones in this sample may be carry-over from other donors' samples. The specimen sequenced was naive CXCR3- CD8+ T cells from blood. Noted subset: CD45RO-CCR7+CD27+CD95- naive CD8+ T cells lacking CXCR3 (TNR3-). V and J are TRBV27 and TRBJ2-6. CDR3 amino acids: CASSSGYDGPLANVLTF.